This T cell receptor (beta chain) is from a study of blood T cell repertoires in COVID-19. This clone was recorded only once. V lost 3 bases to trimming and J lost 0 bases; unmatched junction nucleotides: 2. This CDR3 region has 16 residues. Germline CDR1 is WSHSY and CDR2 is SAAADI. Sequenced by immunoSEQ multiplex PCR; TCRdb stores in-frame clones only, minus some. Among some 30,000 clones listed, 75% to 90% were seen once. This TCR was sampled from an elderly woman with active or convalescent COVID-19. V and J are TRBV10-2 and TRBJ2-1, with 10 bases matching TRBD2. Sequences were obtained from peripheral blood. In nucleotides, the CDR3 is TGCGCCAGCAGTGAAGCGGGGGGGCGCTCCTACAATGAGCAGTTCTTC. Translating it yields CASSEAGGRSYNEQFF.